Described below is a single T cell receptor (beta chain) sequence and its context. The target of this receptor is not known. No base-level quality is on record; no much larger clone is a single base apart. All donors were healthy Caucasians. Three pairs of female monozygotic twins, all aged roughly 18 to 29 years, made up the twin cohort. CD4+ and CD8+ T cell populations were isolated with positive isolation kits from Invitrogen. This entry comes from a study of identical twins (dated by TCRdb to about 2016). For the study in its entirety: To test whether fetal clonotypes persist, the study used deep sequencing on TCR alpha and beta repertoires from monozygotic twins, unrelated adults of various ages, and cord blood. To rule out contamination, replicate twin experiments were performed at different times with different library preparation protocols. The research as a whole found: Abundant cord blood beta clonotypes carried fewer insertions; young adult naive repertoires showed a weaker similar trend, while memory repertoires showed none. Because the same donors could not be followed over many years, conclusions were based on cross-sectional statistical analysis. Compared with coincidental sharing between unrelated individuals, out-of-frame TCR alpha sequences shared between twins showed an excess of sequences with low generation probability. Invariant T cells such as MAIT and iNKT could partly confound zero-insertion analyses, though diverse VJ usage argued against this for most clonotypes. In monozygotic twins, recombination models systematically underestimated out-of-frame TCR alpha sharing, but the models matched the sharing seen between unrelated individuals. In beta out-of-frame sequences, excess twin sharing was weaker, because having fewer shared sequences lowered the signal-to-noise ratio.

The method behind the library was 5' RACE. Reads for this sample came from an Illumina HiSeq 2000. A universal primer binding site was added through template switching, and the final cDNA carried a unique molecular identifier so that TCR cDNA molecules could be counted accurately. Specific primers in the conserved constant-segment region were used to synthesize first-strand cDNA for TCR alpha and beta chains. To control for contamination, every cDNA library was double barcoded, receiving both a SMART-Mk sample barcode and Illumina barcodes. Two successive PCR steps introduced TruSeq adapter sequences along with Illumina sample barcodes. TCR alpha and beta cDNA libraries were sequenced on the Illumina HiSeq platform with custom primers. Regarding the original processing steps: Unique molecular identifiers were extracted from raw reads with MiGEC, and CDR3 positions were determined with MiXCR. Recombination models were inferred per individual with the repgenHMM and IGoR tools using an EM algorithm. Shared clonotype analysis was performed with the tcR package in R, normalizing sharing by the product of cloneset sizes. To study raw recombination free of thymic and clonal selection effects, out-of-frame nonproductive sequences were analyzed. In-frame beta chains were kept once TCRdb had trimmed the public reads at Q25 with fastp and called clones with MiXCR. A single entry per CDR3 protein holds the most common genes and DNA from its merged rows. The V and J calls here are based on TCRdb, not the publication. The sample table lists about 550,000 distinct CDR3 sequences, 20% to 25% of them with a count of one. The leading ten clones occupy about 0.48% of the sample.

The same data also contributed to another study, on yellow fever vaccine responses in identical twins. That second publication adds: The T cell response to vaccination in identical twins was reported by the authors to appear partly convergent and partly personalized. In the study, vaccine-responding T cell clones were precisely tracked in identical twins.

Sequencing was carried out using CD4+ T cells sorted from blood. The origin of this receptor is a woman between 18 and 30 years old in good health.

In nucleotides, the sequence is TGTGCCACCCGGGAGGGGGGCGGCAATCAGCCCCAGCATTTT. Translated, it gives CATREGGGNQPQHF. The rearranged chain carries TRBV24-1 and TRBJ1-5, and TRBD1 may be the D gene, going by 6 matching bases. Trimming costs V 9 bases and J 2 bases, and their ends lie 13 bases apart. CDR1 is given as KGHDR and CDR2 as SFDVKD, both from the germline V gene. CDR3 length: 14 amino acids, cysteine to phenylalanine. The sequence is cut down to CDR3 DNA, 42 bases in frame from base 1.